This TCR beta chain was recovered during a study of Graves' ophthalmopathy and Graves' hyperthyroidism. The TCR beta CDR3 regions underwent amplification from RNA transcripts. Amplification began with first-round RT-PCR using HTBI primers, then second-round multiplex PCR was performed. TCRdb re-analysed the multiplex PCR reads in MiXCR, keeping a single row per CDR3 protein. This repertoire shows 650,000 to 900,000 distinct CDR3 sequences, roughly 41% found once; its top ten account for 44%. Concerning this clonotype itself: Mismatch with germline at one junction end may stem from a read error.

This CDR3 comprises 13 residues. Germline CDR1 and CDR2: SGHTA and FQGNSA. The TCR originated in an adult man with Graves' ophthalmopathy. Sequenced input: peripheral blood. The chain carries TRBV7-2 and TRBJ2-7; 8 bases map to TRBD2. The CDR3 bases are TGCGCCAGCAGCTCGGGGGGGACCGGGGAGCTGTACTTC. Its protein product is CASSSGGTGELYF. Variable domain in full (rest from reference TRBV7-2 and TRBJ2-7): GAGVSQSPSNKVTEKGKDVELRCDPISGHTALYWYRQSLGQGLEFLIYFQGNSAPDKSGLPSDRFSAERTGGSVSTLTIQRTQQEDSAVYLCASSSGGTGELYFGPGTRLTVT.